This T cell receptor beta chain was found in a study of cytomegalovirus exposure and HLA in healthy donors. CDR3 length equals 14 residues. CDR1 and CDR2 from the germline V gene are GTSNPN and SVGIG (reference sequence). The V gene lost 5 bases and the J gene lost 0 bases, with 11 bases spanning the gap. The PCR employed 60 Vbeta primers together with 13 Jbeta primers. Repertoires were generated with immunoSEQ multiplex PCR, while TCRdb's copy carries only in-frame clones and drops some. The table lists approximately 110,000 clones, more than 60% of them singletons. This clonotype was obtained from a woman aged 40 to 50 in good health and CMV-seronegative. The chain links TRBV30 to TRBJ2-1, with a tentative D call TRBD2 (6 bases). Sequencing input: PBMCs. This CDR3 reads CAWLGLNSYNEQFF. In nucleotides, the CDR3 is TGTGCCTGGCTGGGACTTAACTCCTACAATGAGCAGTTCTTC.